This TCR beta chain originates from a study of Ad26.COV2.S vaccination and SARS-CoV-2 variants. Treatment noted: around 19 received Ad26.COV2.S at low or high dose, single or two shots; about 5 received placebo; per-sample allocation not given. The samples date from day 63 after the first vaccine or placebo injection. An adult of 18-55 years in Boston served as donor. Germline lookup yields CDR1 LNHDA and CDR2 SQIVND (reference sequence). The CDR3 is made up of 15 amino acids. Trimming took 4 bases from V and 0 from J; bases not matched to a gene: 4. The method was immunoSEQ multiplex PCR; TCRdb's version includes in-frame clones alone and lacks a portion of them. The repertoire holds some 300,000 clones, with 86% as singletons.

The origin of this receptor is a person between 18 and 65 years old who received the Ad26.COV2.S COVID-19 vaccine or a placebo. This chain connects TRBV19 to TRBJ1-1; 8 nucleotides align to TRBD1. The specimen comprised peripheral blood, sampled in a trial of Ad26.COV2.S vaccine versus placebo. CDR3 residues: CASSNWTGMNTEAFF. CDR3 coding DNA: TGTGCCAGTAGTAATTGGACAGGGATGAACACTGAAGCTTTCTTT.